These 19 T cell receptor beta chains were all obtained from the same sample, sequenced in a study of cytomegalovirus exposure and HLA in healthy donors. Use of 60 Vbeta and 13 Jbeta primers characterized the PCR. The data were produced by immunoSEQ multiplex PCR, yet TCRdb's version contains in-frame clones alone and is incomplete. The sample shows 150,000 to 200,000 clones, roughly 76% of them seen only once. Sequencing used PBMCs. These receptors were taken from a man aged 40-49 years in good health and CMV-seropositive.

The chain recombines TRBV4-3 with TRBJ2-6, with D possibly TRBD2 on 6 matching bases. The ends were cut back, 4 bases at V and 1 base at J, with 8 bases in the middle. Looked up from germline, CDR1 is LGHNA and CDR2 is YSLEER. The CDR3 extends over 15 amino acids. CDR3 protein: CASSRDFSGANVLTF. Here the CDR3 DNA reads TGCGCCAGCAGCCGGGACTTTTCTGGGGCCAACGTCCTGACTTTC.

The CDR3 nucleotides are TGCGCCAGCAGCCAAGATCAAGGGGCCAATCAGCCCCAGCATTTT. Translated, it gives CASSQDQGANQPQHF. The rearrangement links TRBV4-1 to TRBJ1-5; D possibly corresponds to TRBD1 (5 bases). The V gene lost 0 bases and the J gene lost 3 bases, with 9 bases spanning the gap. The CDR3 is made up of 15 amino acids. CDR1 MGHRA and CDR2 YSYEKL come from the germline V gene.

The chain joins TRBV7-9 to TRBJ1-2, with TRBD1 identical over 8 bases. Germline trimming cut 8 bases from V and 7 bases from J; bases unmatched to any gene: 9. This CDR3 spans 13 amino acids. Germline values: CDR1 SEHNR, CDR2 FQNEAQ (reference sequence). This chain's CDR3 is CASSNKQGAGYTF. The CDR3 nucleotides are TGTGCCAGCTCTAACAAGCAGGGGGCTGGCTACACCTTC.

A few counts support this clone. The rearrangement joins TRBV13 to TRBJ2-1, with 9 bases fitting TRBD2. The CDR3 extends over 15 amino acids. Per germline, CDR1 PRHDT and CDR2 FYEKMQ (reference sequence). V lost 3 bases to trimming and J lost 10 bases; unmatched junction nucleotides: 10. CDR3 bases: TGTGCCAGCAGCTTTTTTACAGCGGGGGGTGGCGAGCAGTTCTTC. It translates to CASSFFTAGGGEQFF.

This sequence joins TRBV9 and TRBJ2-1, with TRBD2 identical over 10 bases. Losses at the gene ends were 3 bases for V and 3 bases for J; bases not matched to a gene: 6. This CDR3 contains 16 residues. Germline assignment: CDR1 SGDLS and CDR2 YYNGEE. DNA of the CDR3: TGTGCCAGCAGCGCCACTAGCGGGGAGTTCTACAATGAGCAGTTCTTC. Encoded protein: CASSATSGEFYNEQFF.

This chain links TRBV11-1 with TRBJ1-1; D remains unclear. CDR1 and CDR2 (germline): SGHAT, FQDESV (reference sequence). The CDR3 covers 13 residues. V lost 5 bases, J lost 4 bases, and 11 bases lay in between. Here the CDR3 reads CASSQDLTTEAFF. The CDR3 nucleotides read TGTGCCAGCAGCCAGGATCTAACCACTGAAGCTTTCTTT.

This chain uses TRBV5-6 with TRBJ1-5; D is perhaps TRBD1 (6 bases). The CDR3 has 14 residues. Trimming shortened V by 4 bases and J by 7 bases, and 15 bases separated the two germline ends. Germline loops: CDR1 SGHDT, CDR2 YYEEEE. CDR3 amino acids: CASSPQGRGQPQHF. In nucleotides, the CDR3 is TGTGCCAGCAGCCCCCAGGGGAGAGGACAGCCCCAGCATTTT. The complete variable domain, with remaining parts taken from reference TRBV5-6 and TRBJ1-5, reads DAGVTQSPTHLIKTRGQQVTLRCSPKSGHDTVSWYQQALGQGPQFIFQYYEEEERQRGNFPDRFSGHQFPNYSSELNVNALLLGDSALYLCASSPQGRGQPQHFGDGTRLSIL.

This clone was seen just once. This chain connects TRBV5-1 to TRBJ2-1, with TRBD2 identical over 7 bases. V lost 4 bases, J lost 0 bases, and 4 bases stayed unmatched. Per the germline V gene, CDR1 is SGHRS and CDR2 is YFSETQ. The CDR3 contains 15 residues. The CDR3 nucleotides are TGCGCCAGCAGCAATCGGGGGGTCTCCTACAATGAGCAGTTCTTC. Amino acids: CASSNRGVSYNEQFF.

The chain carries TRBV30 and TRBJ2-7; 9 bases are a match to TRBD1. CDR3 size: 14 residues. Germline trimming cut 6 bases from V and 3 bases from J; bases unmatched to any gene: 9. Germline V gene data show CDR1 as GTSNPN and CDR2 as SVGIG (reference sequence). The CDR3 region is CACLPDRGGYEQYF. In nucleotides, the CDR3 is TGTGCCTGCCTACCGGACAGGGGTGGCTACGAGCAGTACTTC.

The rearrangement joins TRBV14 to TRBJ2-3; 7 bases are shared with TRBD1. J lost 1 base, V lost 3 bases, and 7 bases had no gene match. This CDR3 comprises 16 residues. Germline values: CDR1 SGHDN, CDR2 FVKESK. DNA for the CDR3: TGTGCCAGCAGCCAGGACCCGGGACAGCGCACAGATACGCAGTATTTT. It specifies CASSQDPGQRTDTQYF. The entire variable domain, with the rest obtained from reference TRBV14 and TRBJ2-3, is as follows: EAGVTQFPSHSVIEKGQTVTLRCDPISGHDNLYWYRRVMGKEIKFLLHFVKESKQDESGMPNNRFLAERTGGTYSTLKVQPAELEDSGVYFCASSQDPGQRTDTQYFGPGTRLTVL.

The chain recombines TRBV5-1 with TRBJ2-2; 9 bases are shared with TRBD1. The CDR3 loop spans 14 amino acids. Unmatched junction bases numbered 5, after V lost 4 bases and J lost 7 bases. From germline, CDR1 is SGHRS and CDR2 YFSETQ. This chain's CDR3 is CASSRDRVDGELFF. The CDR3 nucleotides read TGCGCCAGCAGCCGGGACAGGGTGGACGGGGAGCTGTTTTTT.

The CDR3 protein is CASSLGSIPQPQHF. The CDR3 nucleotides read TGTGCCAGCAGCTTAGGTTCAATTCCTCAGCCCCAGCATTTT. The chain uses TRBV7-2 and TRBJ1-5; no clear D. V shed 1 base and J shed 6 bases, with 10 bases lying between them. Germline values: CDR1 SGHTA, CDR2 FQGNSA. The CDR3 is 14 residues long.

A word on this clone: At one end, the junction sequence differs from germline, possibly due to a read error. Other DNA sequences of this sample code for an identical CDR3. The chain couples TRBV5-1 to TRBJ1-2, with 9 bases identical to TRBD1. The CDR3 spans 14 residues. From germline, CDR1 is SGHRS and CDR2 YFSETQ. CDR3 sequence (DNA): TGCGCCAGCAGATTGGGACAGGGAGACTATGGCTACACCTTT. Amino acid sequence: CASRLGQGDYGYTF.

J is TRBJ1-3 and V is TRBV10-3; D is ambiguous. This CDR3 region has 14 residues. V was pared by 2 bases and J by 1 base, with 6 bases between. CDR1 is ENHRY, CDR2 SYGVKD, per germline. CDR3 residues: CAISEAGSGNTIYF. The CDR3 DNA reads TGTGCCATCAGTGAGGCGGGATCTGGAAACACCATATATTTT.

CDR3 nucleotides: TGTGCCAGCAGCGTAACCGGGGACTTCTCCTACGAGCAGTACTTC. Amino acid sequence: CASSVTGDFSYEQYF. The chain uses TRBV9 and TRBJ2-7; D is possibly TRBD2 (6 bases). Trimming took off 1 base at V and 0 bases at J, with 11 bases between the two ends. In germline, CDR1 is SGDLS, CDR2 YYNGEE. The CDR3 contains 15 residues.

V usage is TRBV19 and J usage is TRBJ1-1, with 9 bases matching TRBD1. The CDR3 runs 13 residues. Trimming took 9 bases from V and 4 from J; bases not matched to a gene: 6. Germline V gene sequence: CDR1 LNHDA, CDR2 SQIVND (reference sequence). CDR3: CASGTGRTTEAFF. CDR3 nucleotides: TGTGCCAGCGGGACAGGGAGGACCACTGAAGCTTTCTTT.

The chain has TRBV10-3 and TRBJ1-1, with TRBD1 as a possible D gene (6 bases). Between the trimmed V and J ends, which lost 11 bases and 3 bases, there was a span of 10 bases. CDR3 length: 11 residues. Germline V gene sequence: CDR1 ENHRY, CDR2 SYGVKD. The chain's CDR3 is CASQGYTEAFF. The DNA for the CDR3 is TGTGCCTCACAGGGTTACACTGAAGCTTTCTTT.

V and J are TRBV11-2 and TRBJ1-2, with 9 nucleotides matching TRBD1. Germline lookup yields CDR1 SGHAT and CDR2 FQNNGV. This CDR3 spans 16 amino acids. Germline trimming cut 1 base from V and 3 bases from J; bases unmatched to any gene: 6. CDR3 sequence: CASSLAPGQGDYGYTF. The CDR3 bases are TGTGCCAGCAGCTTAGCCCCGGGACAGGGAGACTATGGCTACACCTTC.

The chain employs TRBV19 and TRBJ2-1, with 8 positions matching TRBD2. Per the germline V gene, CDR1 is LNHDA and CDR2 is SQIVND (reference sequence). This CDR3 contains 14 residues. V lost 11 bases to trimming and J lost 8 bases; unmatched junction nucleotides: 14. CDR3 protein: CASKLPGGADEQFF. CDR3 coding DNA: TGTGCCTCTAAACTCCCCGGGGGGGCTGATGAGCAGTTCTTC. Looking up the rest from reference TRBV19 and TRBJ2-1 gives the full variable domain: DGGITQSPKYLFRKEGQNVTLSCEQNLNHDAMYWYRQDPGQGLRLIYYSQIVNDFQKGDIAEGYSVSREKKESFPLTVTSAQKNPTAFYLCASKLPGGADEQFFGPGTRLTVL.